A single sample gave rise to the 14 T cell receptor beta chains below, sequenced in a study of blood T cell repertoires in COVID-19. Profiled with immunoSEQ multiplex PCR; TCRdb holds only in-frame clones, not every one. Altogether about 72,000 clones are present, 90% to 95% being singletons, with the ten largest covering about 7.3%. Source material: peripheral blood. The receptors originated from a human donor in a cohort sampled during active COVID-19.

Only one count was recorded for this clone. The chain has TRBV7-8 and TRBJ1-1, with a possible D match to TRBD1 (5 bases). The length of the CDR3 is 14 residues. Germline V gene lookup returns CDR1 SGHVS and CDR2 FQNEAQ. V gave up 1 base and J gave up 4 bases, with 10 bases separating them. The CDR3 sequence is CASSLGQGSTEAFF. CDR3 sequence (DNA): TGTGCCAGCAGCTTAGGCCAGGGATCCACTGAAGCTTTCTTT.

J is TRBJ1-3 and V is TRBV11-3; no clear D gene. The CDR3 consists of 13 residues. In germline, CDR1 is SGHNT, CDR2 YENEEA. The V end was cut by 5 bases, the J end by 0 bases, with 5 bases between. CDR3 loop: CASSLSSGNTIYF. CDR3 nucleotide sequence: TGTGCCAGCAGCCTCAGCTCTGGAAACACCATATATTTT.

The V gene is TRBV6-2 or TRBV6-3, the J gene TRBJ2-1; weak D call: TRBD2 (5 bases). CDR3 length: 15 residues. Germline V gives CDR1 MNHEY, CDR2 SVGEGT. V lost 5 bases and J 5 bases, leaving 16 bases between the germline ends. The CDR3 region is CASSPQWEYNNEQFF. CDR3 nucleotide sequence: TGTGCCAGCAGTCCCCAATGGGAGTATAACAATGAGCAGTTCTTC.

The chain links TRBV24-1 to TRBJ2-5; D gene ambiguous. The CDR3 runs 13 residues. Germline-derived CDR1 and CDR2 are KGHDR and SFDVKD. V was cut by 5 bases and J by 4 bases, with 10 bases left in between. CDR3 region: CATSAGSGETQYF. The DNA for the CDR3 is TGTGCCACCAGTGCTGGGTCAGGAGAGACCCAGTACTTC.

This clone was seen a single time. The J gene is TRBJ1-1, the V gene TRBV30; D not resolved. The CDR3 length is 13 residues. Trimming took off 7 bases at V and 1 base at J, with 13 bases between the two ends. Germline values: CDR1 GTSNPN, CDR2 SVGIG (reference sequence). The CDR3 sequence: CAFRRLQNTEAFF. The CDR3 DNA reads TGTGCCTTTCGACGACTCCAGAACACTGAAGCTTTCTTT.

The chain recombines TRBV7-9 with TRBJ2-1; 10 nucleotides match TRBD2. The germline V gene encodes CDR1 SEHNR and CDR2 FQNEAQ (reference sequence). V gave up 5 bases and J gave up 0 bases; unmatched junction bases: 7. The length of the CDR3 is 17 residues. The CDR3 sequence: CASSRRLAGASYNEQFF. The CDR3 DNA follows: TGTGCCAGCAGCCGAAGACTAGCGGGTGCCTCCTACAATGAGCAGTTCTTC.

The genes are TRBV30 and TRBJ1-6; 7 nucleotides align to TRBD1. This CDR3 region has 15 residues. Germline CDR1 is GTSNPN and CDR2 is SVGIG (reference sequence). With 5 bases clipped from V and 5 bases from J, the junction kept 9 bases outside the gene matches. The DNA for the CDR3 is TGTGCCTGGGGCGGGGGACAGAAAGATAATTCACCCCTCCACTTT. Protein: CAWGGGQKDNSPLHF.

This clone rates as medium-sized. The V call is TRBV20-1, the J call TRBJ2-7, with no clear D. Trimming shortened V by 3 bases and J by 2 bases, and 11 bases separated the two germline ends. CDR1 and CDR2 (germline): DFQATT, SNEGSKA (reference sequence). There are 13 residues in the CDR3. In DNA, the CDR3 is TGCAGTGCTAGTTTCCTAGGTACCTACGAGCAGTACTTC. Its translation is CSASFLGTYEQYF.

The CDR3 DNA follows: TGTGCCAGCTCACCAACCGGGACATACTCTGGAAACACCATATATTTT. Residues: CASSPTGTYSGNTIYF. The V gene is TRBV18, the J gene TRBJ1-3, with D possibly being TRBD1 (6 bases). The CDR3 totals 16 residues. V gave up 2 bases and J gave up 0 bases, with 11 bases separating them. Germline CDR1 and CDR2: KGHSH and LQKENI.

This clone was counted once. V usage is TRBV5-1 and J usage is TRBJ1-2; 10 bases are shared with TRBD1. V lost 3 bases to trimming and J lost 4 bases; unmatched junction nucleotides: 21. Looked up from germline, CDR1 is SGHRS and CDR2 is YFSETQ. CDR3 size: 20 residues. For the CDR3, the DNA is TGCGCCAGCAGCTCTAACCCGGGACAGGGGCGCTATTGGGGTTCCTATGGCTACACCTTC. This gives the protein CASSSNPGQGRYWGSYGYTF.

The CDR3 here is CSVVPLAGVSTDTQYF. The DNA of the CDR3 is TGCAGCGTTGTCCCCCTAGCGGGAGTGAGCACAGATACGCAGTATTTT. The chain links TRBV29-1 to TRBJ2-3; 10 bases map to TRBD2. Germline-derived CDR1 and CDR2 are SQVTM and ANQGSEA. Unmatched junction bases numbered 7, after V lost 4 bases and J lost 0 bases. The CDR3 covers 16 residues.

The chain couples TRBV7-2 to TRBJ2-1; D call uncertain. Germline CDR1 SGHTA, CDR2 FQGNSA. This CDR3 spans 12 amino acids. V gave up 5 bases and J gave up 8 bases, with 10 bases separating them. Here the CDR3 reads CASSVKQDEQFF. CDR3 DNA: TGTGCCAGCAGCGTCAAACAAGATGAGCAGTTCTTC.

The chain carries TRBV2 and TRBJ1-2, with unresolved D. This CDR3 is 12 amino acids long. Trimming removed 4 bases at V and 1 base at J, with 4 bases between. Looked up from germline, CDR1 is SNHLY and CDR2 is FYNNEI. Here the CDR3 reads CASSVFNYGYTF. The CDR3 coding sequence is TGTGCCAGCAGTGTATTTAACTATGGCTACACCTTC.

This clone was counted a single time. The rearrangement uses TRBV5-1 and TRBJ2-2, with D possibly being TRBD1 (5 bases). Deletions cut 1 base from V and 5 bases from J, with 12 bases between. Germline assignment: CDR1 SGHRS and CDR2 YFSETQ. CDR3 length equals 15 residues. The DNA of the CDR3 is TGCGCCAGCAGCTTGTGGGTAGCAGGGACCGGGGAGCTGTTTTTT. Its translation: CASSLWVAGTGELFF.